The rows below give T cell receptor beta chains drawn from one sample of a study of shared clonotypes between healthy human individuals. Generated by immunoSEQ multiplex PCR, the TCRdb table keeps only in-frame clones and is missing some. In the table there are under 2.5 million clones, 80% to 95% of which are singletons. Material: naive CD4+ T cells from PBMCs. The receptors derive from a man aged 18 to 30 in good health. Some clones in this sample may be carry-over from other donors' samples. The CDR3 runs from the conserved cysteine through the conserved F or W. Fields, in order: J gene, clone size, D gene, V gene, CDR3 DNA, CDR3 protein. D genes are given only for firm matches. Clone sizes are given selectively: once, few, many, or a class where the clone is expanded.

>TRBJ2-7|NA|TRBD2|TRBV4-3
TGCGCCAGCAGCCAAGATATAGCGGGAGGGAGAGACGAGCAGTACTTC
CASSQDIAGGRDEQYF
>TRBJ1-5|NA|TRBD1|TRBV6-5
TGTGCCAGCAGCTCGAACAGGGGTAGCAATCAGCCCCAGCATTTT
CASSSNRGSNQPQHF
>TRBJ2-3|NA|TRBD2|TRBV5-1
TGCGCCAGCAGCTTGGGCGGACTAGCGGGAGTTCCAGATACGCAGTATTTT
CASSLGGLAGVPDTQYF
>TRBJ2-7|NA|NA|TRBV6-1
TGTGCCAGCAGTGAAGCGAAATCCAACAGGGTCGACGAGCAGTACTTC
CASSEAKSNRVDEQYF
>TRBJ2-2|NA|TRBD1|TRBV6-5
TGTGCCAGCAGTGGGACAGTCGCCGGGGAGCTGTTTTTT
CASSGTVAGELFF
>TRBJ2-7|NA|TRBD1|TRBV7-3
TGTGCCAGCAGCCCGGACAGGGGGATGTTTTACGAGCAGTACTTC
CASSPDRGMFYEQYF
>TRBJ2-5|NA|NA|TRBV18
TGTGCCAGCTCAACTTTCCAAGAGACCCAGTACTTC
CASSTFQETQYF
>TRBJ1-2|NA|NA|TRBV18
TGTGCCAGCTCACCGAACCTCAGGGAGGGAGGCTACACCTTC
CASSPNLREGGYTF
>TRBJ2-1|NA|NA|TRBV18
TGTGCCAGCTCACCACTCCGCTTTAATGAGCAGTTCTTC
CASSPLRFNEQFF
>TRBJ2-2|NA|TRBD1|TRBV5-5
TGTGCCAGCAGCGTCCGACAGGGGGCGTCAACCGGGGAGCTGTTTTTT
CASSVRQGASTGELFF
>TRBJ1-1|once|NA|TRBV5-6
TGTGCCAGCAGCTTGGCCGGGGGAGAAACTGAAGCTTTCTTT
CASSLAGGETEAFF
>TRBJ2-7|NA|NA|TRBV30
TGTGCCTGGAGTGTAGGGGGGGTCTCCTACGAGCAGTACTTC
CAWSVGGVSYEQYF
>TRBJ2-3|NA|TRBD2|TRBV5-1
TGCGCCAGCAGCTTTGCGGGAGGAACAGATACGCAGTATTTT
CASSFAGGTDTQYF
>TRBJ2-7|NA|TRBD1|TRBV7-8
TGTGCCAGCAGCACCCTTCGGGGACAGCCCTACGAGCAGTACTTC
CASSTLRGQPYEQYF
>TRBJ1-1|once|NA|TRBV14
TGTGCCAGCAGCCTCAGGGCTCCCACTGAAGCTTTCTTT
CASSLRAPTEAFF
>TRBJ1-1|NA|TRBD1|TRBV9
TGTGCCAGCAGCGTTACAGGGGCCTTGAACACTGAAGCTTTCTTT
CASSVTGALNTEAFF
>TRBJ2-1|NA|NA|TRBV1
TGCACCAGCGAGGGGCCCCCCTACAATGAGCAGTTCTTC
CTSEGPPYNEQFF
>TRBJ1-5|once|NA|TRBV7-9
TGTGCCAGCAGCCAGGGCACGGCAAGCAATCAGCCCCAGCATTTT
CASSQGTASNQPQHF
>TRBJ2-1|once|NA|TRBV30
TGTGCCTGGAGCCCAGGGACTGCCTACAATGAGCAGTTCTTC
CAWSPGTAYNEQFF
>TRBJ2-3|NA|TRBD1|TRBV7-9
TGTGCCAGCAGCTTAGGTGGGACAGGGTTCGATACGCAGTATTTT
CASSLGGTGFDTQYF
>TRBJ1-1|NA|NA|TRBV7-9
TGTGCCAGCAGCCTAAGACAGTTTGAAGCTTTCTTT
CASSLRQFEAFF
>TRBJ2-7|NA|NA|TRBV15
TGTGCCACCAGCAGAGATCGAACAGGAGCCTACGAGCAGTACTTC
CATSRDRTGAYEQYF
>TRBJ2-1|NA|NA|TRBV2
TGTGCCAGCAGGGAAGTAGGACTTCATGGGCAGTTCTTC
CASREVGLHGQFF
>TRBJ1-1|few|NA|TRBV30
TGTGCCTGGAGTGATGGGGGAATAATCCATGAAGCTTTCTTT
CAWSDGGIIHEAFF
>TRBJ1-2|NA|NA|TRBV7-3
TGTGCCAGCAGCTTAACAGGGGCTGGCTACACCTTC
CASSLTGAGYTF
>TRBJ1-1|NA|NA|TRBV10-3
TGTGCCATCAGTGAGTCGTGGGGAGCGGAAGCTTTCTTT
CAISESWGAEAFF
>TRBJ2-2|NA|TRBD2|TRBV9
TGTGCCAGCAGCGTGGGACTAGCGGGCATCACCGGGGAGCTGTTTTTT
CASSVGLAGITGELFF
>TRBJ2-7|NA|NA|TRBV5-6
TGTGCCAGCAGCGATGCGCCCAGGGACCTCTCCTACGAGCAGTACTTC
CASSDAPRDLSYEQYF
>TRBJ2-5|NA|TRBD2|TRBV7-9
TGTGCCAGCGCCCGGACTAGCGGACTTGAAGAGACCCAGTACTTC
CASARTSGLEETQYF
>TRBJ2-5|NA|TRBD1|TRBV28
TGTGCCAGCAGTTTCTACGGGACAGGGTCTCAAGAGACCCAGTACTTC
CASSFYGTGSQETQYF
>TRBJ1-2|NA|NA|TRBV7-9
TGTGCCAGCAGCTATACAGGTCCATATGGCTACACCTTC
CASSYTGPYGYTF